These 28 T cell receptor beta chains originate from one sample sequenced in a study of blood T cell repertoires in COVID-19. Libraries were prepared by immunoSEQ multiplex PCR; TCRdb keeps only in-frame clonotypes and omits some of them. Here the sample spans just under 350,000 clones, around 91% being singletons. Sequencing input: peripheral blood. These receptor sequences come from a woman aged 18-29 years who had recovered from COVID-19.

The V gene is TRBV7-9, the J gene TRBJ2-1; a weak D match, TRBD1 (5 bases). Between the trimmed V and J ends, which lost 4 bases and 1 base, there was a span of 11 bases. CDR1 and CDR2 from the germline V gene are SEHNR and FQNEAQ (reference sequence). CDR3 length: 15 residues. CDR3: CASSSGRVSYNEQFF. The CDR3 DNA reads TGTGCCAGCAGCTCCGGCAGGGTATCCTACAATGAGCAGTTCTTC. The full variable domain, in which reference TRBV7-9 and TRBJ2-1 provide the parts outside the CDR3, is DTGVSQNPRHKITKRGQNVTFRCDPISEHNRLYWYRQTLGQGPEFLTYFQNEAQLEKSRLLSDRFSAERPKGSFSTLEIQRTEQGDSAMYLCASSSGRVSYNEQFFGPGTRLTVL.

This chain links TRBV4-3 with TRBJ1-1; 10 nucleotides line up with TRBD1. Unmatched junction bases numbered 6, after V lost 5 bases and J lost 3 bases. The CDR3 totals 15 residues. Germline V gene data show CDR1 as LGHNA and CDR2 as YSLEER. The CDR3 DNA sequence: TGCGCCAGCAGCAACCCGGGACAGGGGTACACTGAAGCTTTCTTT. Translated: CASSNPGQGYTEAFF.

This chain links TRBV11-3 with TRBJ1-1, with 8 bases that match TRBD1. The ends lost 8 bases at V and 11 bases at J; junction bases unmatched: 16. Germline V gives CDR1 SGHNT, CDR2 YENEEA. The CDR3 sequence is 14 residues long. CDR3 sequence reads: CASDIAGGRTRAFF. Written as DNA, the CDR3 is TGTGCCAGCGATATAGCAGGGGGCCGGACGAGGGCTTTCTTT. Together with reference TRBV11-3 and TRBJ1-1, the CDR3 gives the full variable domain: EAGVVQSPRYKIIEKKQPVAFWCNPISGHNTLYWYLQNLGQGPELLIRYENEEAVDDSQLPKDRFSAERLKGVDSTLKIQPAELGDSAVYLCASDIAGGRTRAFFGQGTRLTVV.

V is TRBV19 and J is TRBJ1-1; possibly TRBD1 for D (6 bases). V was cut by 4 bases and J by 6 bases, with 24 bases left in between. CDR1 is LNHDA and CDR2 is SQIVND in the germline V gene (reference sequence). The CDR3 totals 17 residues. The CDR3 loop reads CASSRYRGRGFGSEAFF. CDR3 bases: TGTGCCAGTAGTAGATATCGGGGGAGGGGGTTCGGCTCTGAAGCTTTCTTT. Full variable domain (rest looked up from reference TRBV19 and TRBJ1-1): DGGITQSPKYLFRKEGQNVTLSCEQNLNHDAMYWYRQDPGQGLRLIYYSQIVNDFQKGDIAEGYSVSREKKESFPLTVTSAQKNPTAFYLCASSRYRGRGFGSEAFFGQGTRLTVV.

The chain employs TRBV7-9 and TRBJ2-1, with 8 nucleotides matching TRBD1. The CDR3 consists of 16 residues. Trimming removed 8 bases from V and 5 bases from J; junction bases left unmatched: 14. Germline V lookup: CDR1 SEHNR, CDR2 FQNEAQ (reference sequence). The CDR3 spells CASSSSRGRENNEQFF. The DNA of the CDR3 is TGTGCCAGCTCTTCAAGCAGGGGGCGGGAAAACAATGAGCAGTTCTTC.

The rearrangement uses TRBV4-3 and TRBJ2-2; 10 bases map to TRBD1. V lost 4 bases to trimming and J lost 5 bases; unmatched junction nucleotides: 10. CDR1 and CDR2 (germline): LGHNA, YSLEER. There are 17 residues in the CDR3. The CDR3, as DNA: TGCGCCAGCAGCCGGGACAGGGGCCCACAGAGGACCGGGGAGCTGTTTTTT. Translation: CASSRDRGPQRTGELFF.

The chain carries TRBV24-1 and TRBJ1-1; the D gene is possibly TRBD1 (5 bases). Germline V gene lookup returns CDR1 KGHDR and CDR2 SFDVKD. V was cut by 9 bases and J by 1 base, with 14 bases left in between. This CDR3 is 14 amino acids long. CDR3 DNA: TGTGCCACCGCTGACAGTAGTCCGAACACTGAAGCTTTCTTT. It specifies CATADSSPNTEAFF.

This rearrangement joins TRBV6-1 to TRBJ2-7, with D perhaps matching TRBD2 (5 bases). From germline, CDR1 is MNHNS and CDR2 SASEGT. This CDR3 comprises 16 residues. The V end was cut by 3 bases, the J end by 10 bases, with 25 bases between. CDR3 in amino acids: CASSDGYRGMAILQYV. In nucleotides, the CDR3 is TGTGCCAGCAGTGATGGCTATCGGGGTATGGCCATACTCCAGTACGTC.

This sequence joins TRBV9 and TRBJ2-5; 9 bases are shared with TRBD1. This CDR3 region has 14 residues. J gave up 4 bases and V 3 bases, and 4 bases lay outside the gene matches. Germline V gene data show CDR1 as SGDLS and CDR2 as YYNGEE. CDR3 sequence (DNA): TGTGCCAGCAGCGCGACAGGGGGATCAGAGACCCAGTACTTC. Its translation is CASSATGGSETQYF.

This sequence joins TRBV5-1 and TRBJ2-2, with D possibly TRBD1 on 5 matching bases. This CDR3 contains 17 residues. CDR1 and CDR2 (germline): SGHRS, YFSETQ. V lost 5 bases, J lost 0 bases, and 17 bases lay in between. The DNA for the CDR3 is TGCGCCAGCAGGCCTAGACAGCATAATACGAACACCGGGGAGCTGTTTTTT. This sequence encodes CASRPRQHNTNTGELFF.

This chain uses TRBV6-5 with TRBJ1-1, with D tentatively TRBD1 (5 bases). This CDR3 is built from 13 residues. The germline gives CDR1 MNHEY, CDR2 SVGAGI. V was shortened by 6 bases and J by 5 bases, with 13 bases between the two germline ends. The CDR3 DNA is TGTGCCAGCAGGGGGGGGGTTTGGACTGAAGCTTTCTTT. Translated, it gives CASRGGVWTEAFF.

J is TRBJ1-6 and V is TRBV27; TRBD1 might be the D (5 bases). The V end was cut by 0 bases, the J end by 6 bases, with 9 bases between. Germline CDR1 MNHEY, CDR2 SMNVEV (reference sequence). The CDR3 has 15 amino acids. In DNA form, the CDR3 reads TGTGCCAGCAGTTTATCGGGGCAGATTAATTCACCCCTCCACTTT. It translates to CASSLSGQINSPLHF.

The chain uses TRBV7-2 and TRBJ2-2, with TRBD2 matching over 11 bases. J was trimmed by 7 bases and V by 4 bases; bases with no gene match: 2. The CDR3 loop spans 14 amino acids. Germline assignment: CDR1 SGHTA and CDR2 FQGNSA. DNA for the CDR3: TGTGCCAGCAGCTATAGCGGGAGGGTCGGGGAGCTGTTTTTT. It specifies CASSYSGRVGELFF.

V gene TRBV6-6 combines with J gene TRBJ2-7; 7 bases are a match to TRBD2. The germline CDR1 and CDR2 sequences are MNHNY and SVGAGI (reference sequence). Trimming removed 6 bases from V and 6 bases from J; junction bases left unmatched: 11. The CDR3 is 14 amino acids. The CDR3 loop reads CASSGVAGESEQYV. For the CDR3, the DNA is TGTGCCAGCAGCGGGGTCGCGGGAGAGAGCGAGCAGTACGTC.

The chain uses TRBV25-1 and TRBJ2-3; 8 nucleotides match TRBD2. Germline assignment: CDR1 MGHDK and CDR2 SYGVNS. The CDR3 sequence is 15 residues long. V dropped 2 bases and J dropped 0; count of bases not matched to a gene: 1. Here the CDR3 reads CASSEPGGSTDTQYF. CDR3 nucleotides: TGTGCCAGCAGTGAACCGGGAGGGAGCACAGATACGCAGTATTTT.

The chain carries TRBV14 and TRBJ1-2; 7 bases fit TRBD1. CDR3 length: 15 amino acids. With V trimmed by 1 base and J by 2 bases, 4 bases remained unmatched. Germline CDR1 reads SGHDN; CDR2 reads FVKESK. The CDR3 spells CASSQAQGLNYGYTF. The CDR3 DNA reads TGTGCCAGCAGCCAAGCACAGGGGCTAAACTATGGCTACACCTTC.

The chain joins TRBV2 to TRBJ2-3; TRBD2 agrees at 11 bases. CDR1 is SNHLY, CDR2 FYNNEI, per germline. V lost 6 bases to trimming and J lost 5 bases; unmatched junction nucleotides: 10. This CDR3 spans 16 amino acids. The DNA of the CDR3 is TGTGCCAGCAGAGCTTATAGCGGGAGGGCCGGAGATACGCAGTATTTT. Its translation: CASRAYSGRAGDTQYF.

V is TRBV19 and J is TRBJ1-1; the match to TRBD1 covers 9 bases. V dropped 2 bases and J dropped 0; count of bases not matched to a gene: 1. This CDR3 comprises 15 residues. CDR1 LNHDA and CDR2 SQIVND come from the germline V gene (reference sequence). CDR3 nucleotide sequence: TGTGCCAGTAGTATATACAGGGGGCTGAACACTGAAGCTTTCTTT. Translation gives CASSIYRGLNTEAFF.

The CDR3 here is CASSSRTGGRYEQYV. CDR3 nucleotide sequence: TGTGCCAGCAGTTCCCGGACAGGGGGCCGCTACGAGCAGTACGTC. The rearrangement joins TRBV5-4 to TRBJ2-7, with 11 bases identical to TRBD1. J was trimmed by 3 bases and V by 5 bases; bases with no gene match: 7. Germline V gene sequence: CDR1 SGHNT, CDR2 YYREEE (reference sequence). The CDR3 runs 15 residues.

The rearrangement joins TRBV5-1 to TRBJ2-1; 13 bases fit TRBD2. The CDR3 spans 16 residues. Germline assignment: CDR1 SGHRS and CDR2 YFSETQ. The ends lost 4 bases at V and 7 bases at J; junction bases unmatched: 8. The CDR3 loop reads CASSRPGLAGTNEQFF. The CDR3 DNA reads as TGCGCCAGCAGCCGTCCGGGACTAGCGGGAACAAATGAGCAGTTCTTC. The entire variable domain, with the rest obtained from reference TRBV5-1 and TRBJ2-1, is as follows: KAGVTQTPRYLIKTRGQQVTLSCSPISGHRSVSWYQQTPGQGLQFLFEYFSETQRNKGNFPGRFSGRQFSNSRSEMNVSTLELGDSALYLCASSRPGLAGTNEQFFGPGTRLTVL.

The rearrangement uses TRBV27 and TRBJ1-5; 7 nucleotides agree with TRBD1. Germline V CDR1 and CDR2: MNHEY, SMNVEV (reference sequence). The trim removed 6 bases at V and 1 base at J, leaving 9 bases unmatched. The CDR3 is 16 amino acids. The DNA of the CDR3 is TGTGCCAGCAGGCATACAGGGGCCATAAGCAATCAGCCCCAGCATTTT. It is translated as CASRHTGAISNQPQHF.

This chain connects TRBV30 to TRBJ2-1, with D possibly being TRBD2 (6 bases). The CDR3 has 14 residues. Deletions cut 2 bases from V and 0 bases from J, with 8 bases between. CDR1 and CDR2 from the germline V gene are GTSNPN and SVGIG (reference sequence). This CDR3 is CAWSPGLSYNEQFF. CDR3 nucleotides: TGTGCCTGGAGTCCGGGACTCTCCTACAATGAGCAGTTCTTC.

V usage is TRBV30 and J usage is TRBJ2-7; D possibly corresponds to TRBD1 (6 bases). Germline V gives CDR1 GTSNPN, CDR2 SVGIG (reference sequence). V was shortened by 2 bases and J by 3 bases, with 17 bases between the two germline ends. The CDR3 is made up of 15 amino acids. CDR3 DNA sequence: TGTGCCTGGAGTCCCAGAATGACAGGAGGCTACGAGCAGTACGTC. As protein: CAWSPRMTGGYEQYV.

V usage is TRBV18 and J usage is TRBJ2-1, with D unresolved. CDR1 and CDR2 from the germline V gene are KGHSH and LQKENI. There are 12 residues in the CDR3. Trimming stripped 5 bases from V and 3 bases from J, with 5 bases between. The CDR3 DNA reads TGTGCCAGCTCAGGCGGCTACAATGAGCAGTTCTTC. Protein product: CASSGGYNEQFF. The variable domain in full, completed from reference TRBV18 and TRBJ2-1, reads NAGVMQNPRHLVRRRGQEARLRCSPMKGHSHVYWYRQLPEEGLKFMVYLQKENIIDESGMPKERFSAEFPKEGPSILRIQQVVRGDSAAYFCASSGGYNEQFFGPGTRLTVL.

The rearrangement joins TRBV6-5 to TRBJ1-1; 8 nucleotides align to TRBD1. This CDR3 comprises 13 residues. Germline values: CDR1 MNHEY, CDR2 SVGAGI. J gave up 4 bases and V 6 bases, and 4 bases lay outside the gene matches. In nucleotides, the CDR3 is TGTGCCAGCAGACGGACAGGGCGCACTGAAGCTTTCTTT. Its translation: CASRRTGRTEAFF.

The chain uses TRBV12-2 and TRBJ2-3; TRBD2, as called in the table, went unchecked against the DNA. TRBV12-2 is a documented pseudogene. The CDR3 has 15 residues. CDR3 DNA: TGTGCAAGTCGCTTAAGGACTAGCGGTCCAGATACGCAGTATTTT. Protein: CASRLRTSGPDTQYF.

J is TRBJ2-1 and V is TRBV5-5; D is possibly TRBD2 (5 bases). The CDR3 totals 14 residues. The V end lost 2 bases, the J end lost 7 bases, and 13 bases lay between the germline ends. CDR1 and CDR2 from the germline V gene are SGHKS and YYEKEE (reference sequence). DNA for the CDR3: TGTGCCAGCAGCTTTAACAGCCCGGGGAATGAGCAGTTCTTC. It specifies CASSFNSPGNEQFF.

This clone was seen a single time. V gene TRBV5-5 combines with J gene TRBJ1-1, with TRBD1 as a possible D gene (5 bases). In germline, CDR1 is SGHKS, CDR2 YYEKEE (reference sequence). V lost 4 bases and J lost 5, with 18 bases in between. The CDR3 is made up of 15 amino acids. For the CDR3, the DNA is TGTGCCAGCAGCCTTGGATCGGGGGTGGGGACTGAAGCTTTCTTT. This translates into CASSLGSGVGTEAFF.